One and the same sample provided the 5 T cell receptor beta chains below, sequenced in a study of shared clonotypes between healthy human individuals. Clones were sequenced by immunoSEQ multiplex PCR, and TCRdb holds only the in-frame ones, with some missing. The table records 2 million to 2.5 million clones, approximately 95% of them present only once. Sequenced input: naive CD4+ T cells sorted from blood. Subset given: CD45RA+ positively selected. Source of these receptors: a man aged 18 to 35 in good health.

The chain combines TRBV10-2 with TRBJ1-5; D is undetermined. The germline CDR1 and CDR2 sequences are WSHSY and SAAADI. V was trimmed by 5 bases and J by 4 bases, leaving 9 bases between them. This CDR3 is 13 amino acids long. As DNA, the CDR3 is TGCGCCAGCAGTTGGGCGGAAAATCAGCCCCAGCATTTT. This translates into CASSWAENQPQHF.

The rearrangement joins TRBV6-1 to TRBJ2-1, with 7 bases matching TRBD1. This CDR3 is 16 amino acids long. Germline CDR1 is MNHNS and CDR2 is SASEGT. V lost 3 bases, J lost 8 bases, and 13 bases stayed unmatched. The CDR3 loop is CASSESPGQLRDEQFF. Written as DNA, the CDR3 is TGTGCCAGCAGTGAGTCCCCGGGACAGTTACGGGATGAGCAGTTCTTC.

This clone was observed a single time. This chain uses TRBV7-8 with TRBJ2-7, with 11 bases aligning to TRBD2. V was clipped by 5 bases and J by 2 bases; unmatched bases: 5. The CDR3 runs to 15 residues. Germline values: CDR1 SGHVS, CDR2 FQNEAQ. The DNA for the CDR3 is TGTGCCAGCAGCGAAAATAGCGGGAGGGCCTACGAGCAGTACTTC. Its protein product is CASSENSGRAYEQYF.

The V and J genes are TRBV21-1 and TRBJ1-6. TRBV21-1 is recorded as a pseudogene. There are 14 residues in the CDR3. The CDR3 DNA reads as TGTGCCAGCACCAAGAACCTGCCCTTATCACCCCTCCACTTT. It codes for CASTKNLPLSPLHF.

The chain is built from TRBV5-1 and TRBJ2-7, with 7 bases fitting TRBD2. The CDR3 covers 15 residues. Germline assignment: CDR1 SGHRS and CDR2 YFSETQ. V gave up 3 bases and J gave up 5 bases; unmatched junction bases: 11. This CDR3 reads CASSWGLPAGNEQYF. Written as DNA, the CDR3 is TGCGCCAGCAGCTGGGGACTACCCGCCGGGAACGAGCAGTACTTC.